The 30 T cell receptor beta chains below were found in one sample sequenced in a study of cytomegalovirus exposure and HLA in healthy donors (TCRdb year 2017). Libraries were constructed by the immunoSEQ multiplex PCR assay. For the multiplex PCR, a mixture combining 60 forward primers for TCR Vbeta segments and 13 reverse primers for TCR Jbeta segments was used. TCRdb's version of the immuneACCESS table is confined to in-frame rearrangements and falls short of the full clone set. An unresolved V gene accounts for under half of the shortfall where checked; the remainder is of unknown origin. The sample table records approximately 100,000 clones; 70% to 85% of these occur just once. The top ten clonotypes cover roughly 5.4% of the sample. Material for sequencing was PBMCs. These receptors were taken from a woman between 18 and 30 years old in good health and CMV-seropositive.

The V and J genes are TRBV6-5 and TRBJ2-1; TRBD2 aligns across 8 bases. Per the germline V gene, CDR1 is MNHEY and CDR2 is SVGAGI. The CDR3 consists of 15 residues. The junction had 2 bases not matched to a gene; V was cut back by 4 bases and J by 0 bases. The CDR3 protein is CASSLTSASYNEQFF. CDR3 nucleotide sequence: TGTGCCAGCAGTTTGACTAGCGCCTCCTACAATGAGCAGTTCTTC.

The chain carries TRBV28 and TRBJ2-3; TRBD2 aligns across 8 bases. V trimming: 6 bases; J trimming: 1 base; junction bases outside the gene matches: 9. The CDR3 spans 16 residues. Germline V gene data show CDR1 as MDHEN and CDR2 as SYDVKM. CDR3 sequence: CASRGTSGVGTDTQYF. DNA for the CDR3: TGTGCCAGCAGGGGTACTAGCGGCGTAGGCACAGATACGCAGTATTTT.

The chain has TRBV2 and TRBJ2-5; TRBD1 is a possible D gene (6 bases). V shed 3 bases and J shed 2 bases, with 10 bases lying between them. The CDR3 extends over 14 amino acids. Per the germline V gene, CDR1 is SNHLY and CDR2 is FYNNEI. The CDR3 DNA is TGTGCCAGCAGTGATGCGACAGGACAAGAGACCCAGTACTTC. Translating gives CASSDATGQETQYF.

The chain couples TRBV9 to TRBJ2-2; D not certain. Trimming pared 7 bases from V and 4 bases from J, leaving 11 bases between. This CDR3 comprises 13 residues. Germline V CDR1 and CDR2: SGDLS, YYNGEE. CDR3 loop: CASGLGRTGELFF. DNA for the CDR3: TGTGCCAGCGGGCTTGGGCGCACCGGGGAGCTGTTTTTT.

The rearrangement links TRBV13 to TRBJ2-1; 7 nucleotides agree with TRBD1. The ends lost 5 bases at V and 7 bases at J; junction bases unmatched: 11. This CDR3 has 15 amino acids. Per germline, CDR1 PRHDT and CDR2 FYEKMQ (reference sequence). CDR3 sequence reads: CASSMWTGRTNEQFF. Here the CDR3 DNA reads TGTGCCAGCAGCATGTGGACAGGCCGCACAAATGAGCAGTTCTTC.

CDR3 in amino acids: CAWEEGNPGQPQHF. CDR3 sequence (DNA): TGTGCCTGGGAGGAGGGGAACCCGGGGCAGCCCCAGCATTTT. The V and J genes are TRBV30 and TRBJ1-5, with a possible D match to TRBD1 (5 bases). The V and J ends lost 5 bases and 7 bases respectively, with 18 bases between them. Per germline, CDR1 GTSNPN and CDR2 SVGIG (reference sequence). The CDR3 runs 14 residues.

This clone was counted once. This chain uses TRBV9 with TRBJ2-7, with TRBD1 as a possible D gene (5 bases). Germline lookup yields CDR1 SGDLS and CDR2 YYNGEE. V dropped 0 bases and J dropped 3 bases, with 10 bases sitting between them. The CDR3 loop spans 14 amino acids. CDR3: CASSVDWGNYEQYF. The CDR3 bases are TGTGCCAGCAGCGTAGATTGGGGCAACTACGAGCAGTACTTC.

This clone occurred once. The chain employs TRBV28 and TRBJ1-5; D not certain. Germline loops: CDR1 MDHEN, CDR2 SYDVKM. The CDR3 is 13 amino acids. V was shortened by 8 bases and J by 8 bases, with 16 bases between the two germline ends. Here the CDR3 reads CASWEGESKPQHF. CDR3 nucleotide sequence: TGTGCCAGCTGGGAGGGAGAATCAAAGCCCCAGCATTTT.

The chain has TRBV7-3 and TRBJ2-1, with D possibly being TRBD2 (6 bases). Germline CDR1 SGHTA, CDR2 FQGTGA. The germline V and J ends were trimmed by 1 base and 8 bases, with 21 bases remaining between them. This CDR3 has 17 amino acids. For the CDR3, the DNA is TGTGCCAGCAGCTTAATACCCGGGGGTAGCGGTACCCATGAGCAGTTCTTC. As protein: CASSLIPGGSGTHEQFF.

The J gene is TRBJ1-4, the V gene TRBV19; D unresolved. V was trimmed by 5 bases and J by 10 bases, leaving 14 bases between them. The V gene's germline CDR1 is LNHDA and CDR2 SQIVND (reference sequence). This CDR3 spans 13 amino acids. The CDR3 DNA follows: TGTGCCAGTAGTTTGACCAGGTGGTCAAAACTGTTTTTT. This encodes CASSLTRWSKLFF.

The chain carries TRBV30 and TRBJ1-2; D is perhaps TRBD1 (5 bases). Trimming stripped 4 bases from V and 8 bases from J, with 8 bases between. From germline, CDR1 is GTSNPN and CDR2 SVGIG (reference sequence). The CDR3 is made up of 10 amino acids. The CDR3 coding sequence is TGTGCCTGGATGGGGGGAGGCTACACCTTC. Protein: CAWMGGGYTF.

The chain recombines TRBV7-3 with TRBJ1-1, with TRBD1 matching 9 bases. The CDR3 is 15 residues long. CDR1 is SGHTA and CDR2 is FQGTGA in the germline V gene. V lost 8 bases to trimming and J lost 0 bases; unmatched junction nucleotides: 7. CDR3 nucleotide sequence: TGTGCCAGCGGGTTTGGGGACAGGGTGAACACTGAAGCTTTCTTT. Translation gives CASGFGDRVNTEAFF. Based on the CDR3 plus reference TRBV7-3 and TRBJ1-1, the full variable domain is GAGVSQTPSNKVTEKGKYVELRCDPISGHTALYWYRQSLGQGPEFLIYFQGTGAADDSGLPNDRFFAVRPEGSVSTLKIQRTERGDSAVYLCASGFGDRVNTEAFFGQGTRLTVV.

CDR3 amino acids: CASSSDREVETQYF. DNA for the CDR3: TGTGCCAGCAGCTCGGACAGGGAGGTCGAGACCCAGTACTTC. The chain employs TRBV5-6 and TRBJ2-5, with 8 bases identical to TRBD1. CDR3 size: 14 residues. Germline lookup yields CDR1 SGHDT and CDR2 YYEEEE. With V trimmed by 3 bases and J by 5 bases, 6 bases remained unmatched.

This chain connects TRBV2 to TRBJ1-1, with TRBD1 identical over 10 bases. Germline CDR1 reads SNHLY; CDR2 reads FYNNEI. The length of the CDR3 is 13 residues. The V gene end was trimmed by 8 bases and the J gene end by 7 bases; junction bases not matched to a gene: 7. CDR3 bases: TGTGCCAGCGCCGGGACAGGGGCTTTTGAAGCTTTCTTT. Translated: CASAGTGAFEAFF.

This chain connects TRBV2 to TRBJ2-5; TRBD2 aligns across 12 bases. This CDR3 region has 14 residues. Germline loops: CDR1 SNHLY, CDR2 FYNNEI. The trim removed 0 bases at V and 11 bases at J, leaving 4 bases unmatched. For the CDR3, the DNA is TGTGCCAGCAGTGAAGCCCCTAGCGGGAGGGGGCAGTACTTC. It translates to CASSEAPSGRGQYF.

The chain links TRBV7-2 to TRBJ1-1; weak D call: TRBD1 (5 bases). The CDR3 is 14 residues long. Germline CDR1 and CDR2: SGHTA and FQGNSA. V lost 5 bases and J 0 bases, leaving 10 bases between the germline ends. The CDR3 nucleotides are TGTGCCAGCAGCCCCGGACACTTGAACACTGAAGCTTTCTTT. Translating gives CASSPGHLNTEAFF. Full variable domain (remainder filled in from reference TRBV7-2 and TRBJ1-1): GAGVSQSPSNKVTEKGKDVELRCDPISGHTALYWYRQSLGQGLEFLIYFQGNSAPDKSGLPSDRFSAERTGGSVSTLTIQRTQQEDSAVYLCASSPGHLNTEAFFGQGTRLTVV.

Only a few counts were recorded for this clone. V gene TRBV4-1 combines with J gene TRBJ1-2, with D perhaps matching TRBD1 (6 bases). The V and J ends lost 4 bases and 5 bases respectively, with 14 bases between them. Germline V gives CDR1 MGHRA, CDR2 YSYEKL. The CDR3 length is 14 residues. CDR3 protein: CASSPLGQLYGYTF. In DNA form, the CDR3 reads TGCGCCAGCAGCCCGTTAGGACAGCTGTATGGCTACACCTTC.

The genes are TRBV5-6 and TRBJ2-1, with D possibly matching TRBD2 (6 bases). Germline V lookup: CDR1 SGHDT, CDR2 YYEEEE. The CDR3 runs to 16 residues. V was pared by 0 bases and J by 6 bases, with 16 bases between. DNA for the CDR3: TGTGCCAGCAGCTTGGCGGGGGTACTTCCCCTCAATGAGCAGTTCTTC. It yields the protein CASSLAGVLPLNEQFF.

This rearrangement joins TRBV5-1 to TRBJ2-1; 14 nucleotides align to TRBD2. Trimming at V came to 4 bases and at J to 3 bases, leaving 6 bases not matched to a gene. The V gene's germline CDR1 is SGHRS and CDR2 YFSETQ. The CDR3 totals 17 residues. CDR3 bases: TGCGCCAGCAGCCCCCGACTAGCGGGAGGGTACTACAATGAGCAGTTCTTC. Translating it yields CASSPRLAGGYYNEQFF. Full variable domain (remainder filled in from reference TRBV5-1 and TRBJ2-1): KAGVTQTPRYLIKTRGQQVTLSCSPISGHRSVSWYQQTPGQGLQFLFEYFSETQRNKGNFPGRFSGRQFSNSRSEMNVSTLELGDSALYLCASSPRLAGGYYNEQFFGPGTRLTVL.

The chain is built from TRBV16 and TRBJ2-7; maybe TRBD2 (5 bases). This CDR3 is 14 amino acids long. The V gene lost 0 bases and the J gene lost 6 bases, with 12 bases spanning the gap. CDR1 is KGHSY and CDR2 is FQNENV in the germline V gene. The CDR3 is CASSQSHGGVEQYF. The CDR3 DNA sequence: TGTGCCAGCAGCCAATCTCACGGAGGCGTCGAGCAGTACTTC. The variable domain in full, completed from reference TRBV16 and TRBJ2-7, reads GEEVAQTPKHLVRGEGQKAKLYCAPIKGHSYVFWYQQVLKNEFKFLISFQNENVFDETGMPKERFSAKCLPNSPCSLEIQATKLEDSAVYFCASSQSHGGVEQYFGPGTRLTVT.

This clone was seen once. The V gene is TRBV10-3, the J gene TRBJ1-1; no clear D. The germline V gene has CDR1 ENHRY and CDR2 SYGVKD. The CDR3 spans 14 residues. Trimming took off 3 bases at V and 1 base at J, with 9 bases between the two ends. The CDR3 here is CAISDYGRNTEAFF. The CDR3 DNA follows: TGTGCCATCAGTGATTATGGCAGGAACACTGAAGCTTTCTTT.

For the CDR3, the DNA is TGTGCCAGCAGTGTCGCGGGACAGGGGTTTTCCTACGAGCAGTACTTC. Translating gives CASSVAGQGFSYEQYF. V gene TRBV6-1 combines with J gene TRBJ2-7; 10 bases are a match to TRBD1. The CDR3 extends over 16 amino acids. Germline V gene data show CDR1 as MNHNS and CDR2 as SASEGT. Losses at the gene ends were 4 bases for V and 1 base for J; bases not matched to a gene: 7.

This clone was counted a few times. The V and J genes are TRBV7-3 and TRBJ2-3, with no clear D. Germline V gives CDR1 SGHTA, CDR2 FQGTGA. The CDR3 consists of 14 residues. Trimming took off 5 bases at V and 4 bases at J, with 13 bases between the two ends. This CDR3 is CASSAKPGPDTQYF. The CDR3 nucleotides are TGTGCCAGCAGCGCCAAACCAGGCCCAGATACGCAGTATTTT.

The V and J genes are TRBV7-9 and TRBJ1-1; D gene uncertain. CDR3 length: 12 amino acids. Germline assignment: CDR1 SEHNR and CDR2 FQNEAQ (reference sequence). The V gene lost 5 bases and the J gene lost 4 bases, with 8 bases spanning the gap. The CDR3 region is CASSRTGTEAFF. The CDR3 bases are TGTGCCAGCAGCCGAACTGGCACTGAAGCTTTCTTT.

This clone was picked up a small number of times. The rearrangement uses TRBV29-1 and TRBJ1-5, with D possibly matching TRBD1 (5 bases). Trimming took 6 bases from V and 6 from J, leaving 15 bases between them. Germline V gene lookup returns CDR1 SQVTM and CDR2 ANQGSEA. The CDR3 extends over 13 amino acids. The CDR3 sequence: CSVRAGVSQPQHF. In nucleotides, the CDR3 is TGCAGCGTCCGAGCGGGGGTGTCTCAGCCCCAGCATTTT.

This chain uses TRBV7-3 with TRBJ2-3, with D maybe TRBD2 (6 bases). The CDR3 spans 16 residues. V was trimmed by 5 bases and J by 1 base, leaving 16 bases between them. CDR1 and CDR2 (germline): SGHTA, FQGTGA. This CDR3 reads CASSRSGGTGTDTQYF. CDR3 coding DNA: TGTGCCAGCAGCCGGTCCGGCGGGACTGGCACAGATACGCAGTATTTT.

In its sample, this clone was seen a few times. The chain links TRBV7-9 to TRBJ1-4, with D unclear. V was pared by 7 bases and J by 5 bases, with 5 bases between. The CDR3 consists of 11 residues. Germline-derived CDR1 and CDR2 are SEHNR and FQNEAQ (reference sequence). Here the CDR3 reads CASTANEKLFF. The CDR3 nucleotides read TGTGCCAGCACCGCGAATGAAAAACTGTTTTTT.

The gene calls are TRBV28 and TRBJ2-7; D ambiguous. The germline V and J ends were trimmed by 2 bases and 0 bases, with 8 bases remaining between them. Germline loops: CDR1 MDHEN, CDR2 SYDVKM. CDR3 length: 14 amino acids. CDR3 bases: TGTGCCAGCAGTTTACCGACATTCTCCTACGAGCAGTACTTC. Protein sequence: CASSLPTFSYEQYF. Together with reference TRBV28 and TRBJ2-7, the CDR3 gives the full variable domain: DVKVTQSSRYLVKRTGEKVFLECVQDMDHENMFWYRQDPGLGLRLIYFSYDVKMKEKGDIPEGYSVSREKKERFSLILESASTNQTSMYLCASSLPTFSYEQYFGPGTRLTVT.

This chain uses TRBV2 with TRBJ2-7; TRBD2 matches at 12 bases. CDR3 length: 14 amino acids. Unmatched junction bases numbered 2, after V lost 5 bases and J lost 3 bases. Germline V gene lookup returns CDR1 SNHLY and CDR2 FYNNEI. The CDR3 sequence is CASSQTSGSYEQYF. The CDR3 DNA is TGTGCCAGCAGTCAGACTAGCGGGAGCTACGAGCAGTACTTC.

In this sample, this clone turned up a few times. The J gene is TRBJ2-1, the V gene TRBV27, with unresolved D. The germline CDR1 and CDR2 sequences are MNHEY and SMNVEV (reference sequence). Trimming removed 5 bases from V and 2 bases from J, with 13 bases in between. This CDR3 region has 15 residues. As DNA, the CDR3 is TGTGCCAGCAGTCTCTCTAGAAATCCCTACAATGAGCAGTTCTTC. Amino acids: CASSLSRNPYNEQFF.